The entry that follows covers one TCR beta chain sequence. Its antigen is as yet unknown. The germline gene is not matched at one end of the junction; a read error may be the cause. This entry is derived from a study of shared clonotypes between healthy human individuals. Study-level results: In contrast to clonotypes shared by all four donors, non-shared clonotypes had lower generation probabilities.

Assay: immunoSEQ multiplex PCR; the TCRdb copy retains only in-frame clones and omits some. The sample lists about 2,500,000 clones, around nine tenths occurring once. This clonotype was sampled from a man between 18 and 35 years old in good health. Sequenced input: naive CD4+ T cells sorted from blood. Subset reported: CD45RA+ positively selected.

The CDR3 here is CASREGLATDTQYF. In nucleotides, the CDR3 is TGTGCCAGCAGAGAAGGACTAGCCACAGATACGCAGTATTTT. This sequence joins TRBV2 and TRBJ2-3; 8 nucleotides agree with TRBD2. CDR3 length: 14 amino acids. The germline V gene has CDR1 SNHLY and CDR2 FYNNEI.